A selection of T cell receptor beta chains follows, all from one sample in a study of tumor and adjacent non-tumor tissue in lung cancer. TCRdb reprocessed the multiplex PCR reads with MiXCR, giving one entry per CDR3 protein. The sample has under 150,000 distinct CDR3 sequences, approximately 70% seen once; the top ten hold 18%. The sequencing input was lung tumor tissue. These receptors were collected from a man in his 60s with small cell lung cancer. Both conserved end residues are part of each CDR3. D genes are given only for firm matches. Clone size is not always given. Where it is, it says once, few, many or a class for expanded clones.

cdr3_aa: CAWSAGTRVYTQYF; cdr3_nt: TGTGCCTGGAGCGCCGGGACCCGGGTTTATACGCAGTATTTT; d_call: .; j_call: TRBJ2-3; v_call: TRBV30; clone_size: .
cdr3_aa: CSVLETGLPNQPQHF; cdr3_nt: TGCAGTGTTCTAGAGACGGGACTCCCGAATCAGCCCCAGCATTTT; d_call: .; j_call: TRBJ1-5; v_call: TRBV20-1; clone_size: few
cdr3_aa: CSGGGLAGEAQYF; cdr3_nt: TGCAGCGGGGGGGGACTAGCGGGAGAGGCCCAGTACTTC; d_call: TRBD2; j_call: TRBJ2-5; v_call: TRBV29-1; clone_size: .
cdr3_aa: CASSPRDSFNSPLHF; cdr3_nt: TGCGCCAGCAGCCCCCGGGACAGCTTTAATTCACCCCTCCACTTT; d_call: TRBD1; j_call: TRBJ1-6; v_call: TRBV5-1; clone_size: .
cdr3_aa: CVSSFSGEYNEQFF; cdr3_nt: TGTGTCAGCAGCTTTAGCGGAGAGTACAATGAGCAGTTCTTC; d_call: .; j_call: TRBJ2-1; v_call: TRBV11-1; clone_size: once
cdr3_aa: CASSLQGRDQPQHF; cdr3_nt: TGTGCCAGCAGCCTACAGGGGAGGGATCAGCCCCAGCATTTT; d_call: TRBD1; j_call: TRBJ1-5; v_call: TRBV7-9; clone_size: once
cdr3_aa: CASSRGTSGNTGELFF; cdr3_nt: TGTGCCAGCAGCCGCGGGACTAGCGGGAACACCGGGGAGCTGTTTTTT; d_call: TRBD2; j_call: TRBJ2-2; v_call: TRBV11-2; clone_size: many
cdr3_aa: CASSHGREAFF; cdr3_nt: TGCGCCAGCAGCCACGGGAGAGAAGCTTTCTTT; d_call: .; j_call: TRBJ1-1; v_call: TRBV4-1; clone_size: .
cdr3_aa: CTSRPQGGAQNF; cdr3_nt: TGTACCAGCAGACCCCAGGGTGGTGCCCAGAACTTC; d_call: .; j_call: TRBJ2-5; v_call: TRBV6-5; clone_size: .
cdr3_aa: CTSTSSGGGETQYF; cdr3_nt: TGTACCAGCACCTCCTCAGGGGGCGGAGAGACCCAGTACTTC; d_call: TRBD1; j_call: TRBJ2-5; v_call: TRBV7-2; clone_size: .
cdr3_aa: CNARPGTVNTEAFF; cdr3_nt: TGCAATGCTAGGCCTGGGACAGTCAACACCGAAGCTTTCTTT; d_call: TRBD1; j_call: TRBJ1-1; v_call: TRBV20-1; clone_size: .
cdr3_aa: CASSFSGSTDTQYF; cdr3_nt: TGTGCCAGCAGCTTTTCAGGGAGCACAGATACGCAGTATTTT; d_call: .; j_call: TRBJ2-3; v_call: TRBV11-2; clone_size: once
cdr3_aa: CASREEETQYF; cdr3_nt: TGTGCCAGCAGGGAGGAAGAGACCCAGTACTTC; d_call: .; j_call: TRBJ2-5; v_call: TRBV12-3/TRBV12-4; clone_size: many
cdr3_aa: CASSLGPRGDTQYF; cdr3_nt: TGTGCCAGCAGTTTGGGACCACGGGGAGATACGCAGTATTTT; d_call: .; j_call: TRBJ2-3; v_call: TRBV5-5; clone_size: few
cdr3_aa: CATFDGNTGELFF; cdr3_nt: TGTGCCACCTTTGACGGAAACACCGGGGAGCTGTTTTTT; d_call: .; j_call: TRBJ2-2; v_call: TRBV24-1; clone_size: many
cdr3_aa: CASTPRQGNTEAFF; cdr3_nt: TGTGCCAGCACCCCGAGACAGGGGAACACTGAAGCTTTCTTT; d_call: .; j_call: TRBJ1-1; v_call: TRBV21-1; clone_size: .
cdr3_aa: CASSLLGLNGELFF; cdr3_nt: TGTGCCAGCAGTTTACTGGGGTTGAACGGGGAGCTGTTTTTT; d_call: .; j_call: TRBJ2-2; v_call: TRBV28; clone_size: .
cdr3_aa: CASSTRGTGELFF; cdr3_nt: TGTGCCAGCAGTACCCGAGGAACCGGGGAGCTGTTTTTT; d_call: .; j_call: TRBJ2-2; v_call: TRBV28; clone_size: .
cdr3_aa: CASRPFDMSGEKLFF; cdr3_nt: TGTGCCAGCAGACCCTTTGACATGAGCGGTGAAAAACTGTTTTTT; d_call: .; j_call: TRBJ1-4; v_call: TRBV6-5; clone_size: once
cdr3_aa: CSVVELRHF; cdr3_nt: TGCAGCGTTGTCGAGCTCCGGCATTTT; d_call: .; j_call: TRBJ1-5; v_call: TRBV29-1; clone_size: .
cdr3_aa: CASSAISGSNNEQFF; cdr3_nt: TGTGCCAGCAGTGCCATTAGCGGGAGCAACAATGAGCAGTTCTTC; d_call: TRBD2; j_call: TRBJ2-1; v_call: TRBV6-1; clone_size: many
cdr3_aa: CASSLTGATEASF; cdr3_nt: TGCGCCAGCAGCCTGACAGGGGCCACTGAAGCTTCCTTT; d_call: TRBD1; j_call: TRBJ1-1; v_call: TRBV11-2; clone_size: once
cdr3_aa: CASSAHKENTEAFF; cdr3_nt: TGTGCCAGCAGTGCACATAAGGAGAACACTGAAGCTTTCTTT; d_call: .; j_call: TRBJ1-1; v_call: TRBV2; clone_size: many
cdr3_aa: CTSSLTGGLGNQLQHF; cdr3_nt: TGTACCAGCAGCTTAACAGGGGGGTTAGGCAATCAGCTCCAGCATTTT; d_call: TRBD1; j_call: TRBJ1-5; v_call: TRBV7-9; clone_size: .
cdr3_aa: CASSLGRDIGDEQFF; cdr3_nt: TGTGCCAGCAGCTTAGGCCGGGACATTGGCGATGAGCAGTTCTTC; d_call: .; j_call: TRBJ2-1; v_call: TRBV7-8; clone_size: .
cdr3_aa: CASSQITGTDCNRPQHF; cdr3_nt: TGCGCCAGCAGCCAGATCACCGGGACGGATTGCAATCGGCCCCAGCATTTT; d_call: .; j_call: TRBJ1-5; v_call: TRBV4-1; clone_size: .
cdr3_aa: CASSKVPGGTGELFF; cdr3_nt: TGTGCCAGCAGCAAAGTGCCTGGAGGCACCGGGGAGCTGTTTTTT; d_call: .; j_call: TRBJ2-2; v_call: TRBV6-1; clone_size: .
cdr3_aa: CSSSLGLAGGSTDTQYF; cdr3_nt: TGCTCCAGCAGCCTCGGACTAGCGGGAGGAAGCACAGATACGCAGTATTTT; d_call: TRBD2; j_call: TRBJ2-3; v_call: TRBV5-1; clone_size: once
cdr3_aa: CSVCGTEAFF; cdr3_nt: TGCAGTGTGTGTGGGACTGAAGCTTTCTTT; d_call: .; j_call: TRBJ1-1; v_call: TRBV20-1; clone_size: .
cdr3_aa: CAMSTRQTDTQYF; cdr3_nt: TGTGCCATGTCGACACGACAAACAGATACGCAGTATTTT; d_call: .; j_call: TRBJ2-3; v_call: TRBV6-2/TRBV6-3; clone_size: .
cdr3_aa: CVNSKEGGTKAFF; cdr3_nt: TGTGTCAACAGCAAAGAGGGAGGTACTAAAGCTTTCTTT; d_call: .; j_call: TRBJ1-1; v_call: TRBV11-3; clone_size: .
cdr3_aa: CASSDGRPPETQYF; cdr3_nt: TGCGCCAGCAGTGACGGCCGTCCCCCAGAGACCCAGTACTTC; d_call: .; j_call: TRBJ2-5; v_call: TRBV10-2; clone_size: few
cdr3_aa: CASSLSAASYNEQFF; cdr3_nt: TGTGCCAGCAGCTTGTCGGCAGCTAGCTACAATGAGCAGTTCTTC; d_call: .; j_call: TRBJ2-1; v_call: TRBV5-6; clone_size: .
cdr3_aa: CSAREGRGNTGELFF; cdr3_nt: TGCAGTGCTAGAGAAGGGAGGGGGAACACCGGGGAGCTGTTTTTT; d_call: TRBD2; j_call: TRBJ2-2; v_call: TRBV20-1; clone_size: many
cdr3_aa: CAIGPSSYNEQFF; cdr3_nt: TGTGCCATCGGCCCGAGCTCCTACAATGAGCAGTTCTTC; d_call: .; j_call: TRBJ2-1; v_call: TRBV10-3; clone_size: .
cdr3_aa: CASSRDPGQGDSPLHF; cdr3_nt: TGCGCCAGCAGCCGGGATCCGGGACAGGGGGATTCACCCCTCCACTTT; d_call: TRBD1; j_call: TRBJ1-6; v_call: TRBV4-1; clone_size: many
cdr3_aa: CATQSGRGDEALF; cdr3_nt: TGTGCCACCCAAAGCGGGCGCGGAGATGAAGCTCTCTTT; d_call: .; j_call: TRBJ1-1; v_call: TRBV10-3; clone_size: .
cdr3_aa: CANKGARADTQYF; cdr3_nt: TGTGCCAACAAGGGAGCCCGCGCAGATACGCAGTATTTT; d_call: .; j_call: TRBJ2-3; v_call: TRBV11-1; clone_size: .
cdr3_aa: CASSVVLLRTSVYNDQFF; cdr3_nt: TGTGCCAGCAGTGTAGTACTCTTGAGGACTAGTGTCTACAATGATCAGTTCTTC; d_call: TRBD2; j_call: TRBJ2-1; v_call: TRBV12-3/TRBV12-4; clone_size: .
cdr3_aa: CASNTDRGSQESQYF; cdr3_nt: TGTGCCAGCAACACTGACAGGGGGTCCCAAGAGAGCCAGTACTTC; d_call: TRBD1; j_call: TRBJ2-5; v_call: TRBV11-3; clone_size: .
cdr3_aa: CASSTGTGGYQPQHF; cdr3_nt: TGTGCCAGCAGCACCGGGACAGGGGGATATCAGCCCCAGCATTTT; d_call: TRBD1; j_call: TRBJ1-5; v_call: TRBV12-3/TRBV12-4; clone_size: many